These T cell receptor beta chains were read from a single sample in a study of control samples from healthy donors and cancer patients. Generated by immunoSEQ multiplex PCR, the TCRdb table keeps only in-frame clones and is missing some. The sample shows 100,000 to 130,000 clones, 70% to 85% of them seen only once. Sequenced material: blood. These receptor sequences come from a man in his late teens or twenties in good health. Both conserved end residues are part of each CDR3. The order of the fields is D gene, V gene, J gene, clone size, CDR3 protein, CDR3 DNA. A D gene is named only where the DNA matches it firmly. Clone size appears in some rows only: once, few, many, or a class for an expanded clone.

.,TRBV18,TRBJ1-1,.,CASSPDQNTEAFF,TGTGCCAGCTCTCCTGACCAGAACACTGAAGCTTTCTTT
.,TRBV6-5,TRBJ1-3,once,CASTTGGTGNTIYF,TGTGCCAGCACCACTGGGGGAACCGGAAACACCATATATTTT
.,TRBV6-1,TRBJ1-5,.,CASSEGYNNQPQHF,TGTGCCAGCAGTGAGGGTTACAACAATCAGCCCCAGCATTTT
.,TRBV6-1,TRBJ1-5,.,CASSDTGSSNQPQHF,TGTGCCAGCAGTGATACAGGGAGCAGCAATCAGCCCCAGCATTTT
.,TRBV19,TRBJ1-6,.,CASSIGTNSPLHF,TGTGCCAGTAGTATAGGGACGAATTCACCCCTCCACTTT
.,TRBV30,TRBJ1-6,.,CAWSIAGGGSYNSPLHF,TGTGCCTGGAGCATAGCCGGGGGTGGCTCCTATAATTCACCCCTCCACTTT
TRBD2,TRBV5-1,TRBJ2-5,.,CASSLDPTSSQETQYF,TGCGCCAGCAGCTTGGACCCGACTAGCTCACAAGAGACCCAGTACTTC
.,TRBV7-9,TRBJ2-1,once,CASSLARGIYNEQFF,TGTGCCAGCAGCTTAGCTCGAGGGATCTACAATGAGCAGTTCTTC
.,TRBV12-2,TRBJ2-4,.,CASRLMAPGPGKNIQYF,TGTGCAAGTCGCTTAATGGCTCCCGGGCCAGGGAAGAACATTCAGTACTTC
.,TRBV27,TRBJ1-6,.,CASSPLKKGSYKSYNSPLHF,TGTGCCAGCAGTCCTCTTAAAAAAGGGTCCTACAAATCCTATAATTCACCCCTCCACTTT
.,TRBV9,TRBJ2-2,.,CASSVDPRGELFF,TGTGCCAGCAGCGTGGACCCTCGGGGGGAGCTGTTTTTT
TRBD2,TRBV10-1,TRBJ2-4,.,CASSSLAIEDIQYF,TGCGCCAGCAGCTCACTAGCGATTGAGGACATTCAGTACTTC
.,TRBV2,TRBJ1-6,.,CASSGYGLGNSPLHF,TGTGCCAGCAGTGGGTATGGATTAGGTAATTCACCCCTCCACTTT
TRBD1,TRBV4-2,TRBJ2-7,.,CASSQELITGADIAYEQYF,TGTGCCAGCAGCCAAGAGCTAATAACAGGGGCCGATATAGCCTACGAGCAGTACTTC
.,TRBV19,TRBJ1-2,.,CASNSKPNYGYTF,TGTGCCAGTAATTCCAAACCTAACTATGGCTACACCTTC
.,TRBV25-1,TRBJ1-4,once,CASSSPSSGEKLFF,TGTGCCAGCAGTTCCCCCTCGTCGGGCGAAAAACTGTTTTTT
.,TRBV7-9,TRBJ2-2,.,CASSQQPTGELFF,TGTGCCAGCAGCCAACAGCCGACCGGGGAGCTGTTTTTT
.,TRBV6-4,TRBJ1-3,.,CASSDPDTYSGNTIYF,TGTGCCAGCAGTGACCCTGACACATACTCTGGAAACACCATATATTTT
TRBD2,TRBV5-6,TRBJ2-7,.,CASSLAAGVPYEQYF,TGTGCCAGCAGCTTGGCAGCGGGGGTACCTTACGAGCAGTACTTC
TRBD1,TRBV7-9,TRBJ2-2,.,CASTLGTGGTGELFF,TGTGCCAGCACCCTCGGGACAGGGGGCACCGGGGAGCTGTTTTTT
.,TRBV6-5,TRBJ2-5,once,CASSYSSRLLGETQYF,TGTGCCAGCAGTTACTCCTCACGCCTTTTAGGCGAGACCCAGTACTTC
.,TRBV3-1/TRBV3-2,TRBJ2-4,.,CASSPYMFDSAKNIQYF,TGTGCCAGCAGCCCTTACATGTTCGACTCGGCCAAAAACATTCAGTACTTC
.,TRBV4-1,TRBJ1-1,.,CASSQEPPPENTEAFF,TGCGCCAGCAGCCAAGAGCCACCGCCAGAGAATACTGAAGCTTTCTTT
.,TRBV4-1,TRBJ2-7,once,CASSATPGQGTYEQYF,TGCGCCAGCAGCGCAACCCCTGGCCAGGGAACCTACGAGCAGTACTTC
TRBD1,TRBV5-5,TRBJ2-7,.,CASSGTGVHEQYF,TGTGCCAGCAGTGGGACAGGGGTCCACGAGCAGTACTTC
.,TRBV13,TRBJ2-3,.,CASSSDSTDTQYF,TGTGCCAGCAGCTCGGACAGCACAGATACGCAGTATTTT
TRBD1,TRBV7-9,TRBJ2-5,.,CASSLGQGARETQYF,TGTGCCAGCAGCCTAGGACAGGGGGCACGGGAGACCCAGTACTTC
TRBD2,TRBV18,TRBJ2-5,once,CASSPNSGGTETQYF,TGTGCCAGCTCACCAAACAGCGGGGGAACAGAGACCCAGTACTTC
.,TRBV4-1,TRBJ2-1,.,CASSQGGDNEQFF,TGCGCCAGCAGCCAAGGCGGTGACAATGAGCAGTTCTTC
TRBD1,TRBV19,TRBJ1-5,.,CASTLTGFQPQHF,TGTGCCAGTACCCTGACAGGGTTTCAGCCCCAGCATTTT
TRBD1,TRBV4-1,TRBJ1-2,.,CASSRGGSGYGYTF,TGCGCCAGCAGCCGAGGGGGCTCGGGCTATGGCTACACCTTC
.,TRBV3-1/TRBV3-2,TRBJ2-7,.,CASSQELGYSYEQYF,TGTGCCAGCAGCCAAGAGTTAGGGTACTCCTACGAGCAGTACTTC
.,TRBV6-5,TRBJ1-2,once,CASSWGYGYTF,TGTGCCAGCAGCTGGGGCTATGGCTACACCTTC
.,TRBV30,TRBJ1-1,once,CAWSEGRGNTEAFF,TGTGCCTGGAGCGAGGGACGGGGGAACACTGAAGCTTTCTTT
.,TRBV7-9,TRBJ2-1,.,CASSLGAAGTGDNEQFF,TGTGCCAGCAGCTTAGGGGCTGCCGGGACTGGGGACAATGAGCAGTTCTTC
.,TRBV29-1,TRBJ2-7,.,CSVVLFRDASSYEQYF,TGCAGCGTTGTGCTGTTCCGGGACGCCAGCTCCTACGAGCAGTACTTC
.,TRBV28,TRBJ1-5,few,CASSYQGAFNQPQHF,TGTGCCAGCAGTTATCAGGGAGCGTTTAATCAGCCCCAGCATTTT
TRBD2,TRBV6-6,TRBJ2-3,.,CASHNPLAGSTDTQYF,TGTGCCAGCCACAACCCCCTAGCGGGGAGCACAGATACGCAGTATTTT
TRBD1,TRBV7-2,TRBJ2-4,.,CASSPQGGLKNIQYF,TGTGCCAGCAGCCCACAGGGGGGCCTCAAAAACATTCAGTACTTC
.,TRBV6-5,TRBJ2-4,.,CASTSWASAKNIQYF,TGTGCCAGCACGTCGTGGGCTTCAGCCAAAAACATTCAGTACTTC
TRBD1,TRBV6-6,TRBJ1-6,.,CASSSGQGAPSPLHF,TGTGCCAGCAGTTCCGGACAGGGGGCCCCTTCACCCCTCCACTTT
.,TRBV6-1,TRBJ1-2,.,CASSEPIRGYTF,TGTGCCAGCAGTGAACCAATACGGGGCTACACCTTC
.,TRBV4-1,TRBJ2-1,.,CASSQLPGVPDNEQFF,TGCGCCAGCAGCCAGCTTCCAGGGGTGCCCGACAATGAGCAGTTCTTC
TRBD1,TRBV4-2,TRBJ2-5,.,CASSQAGTGRETQYF,TGTGCCAGCAGCCAAGCTGGGACAGGGAGAGAGACCCAGTACTTC
.,TRBV5-3,TRBJ1-1,.,CAKTRGDVTEAFF,TGTGCCAAAACCCGGGGGGATGTCACTGAAGCTTTCTTT
.,TRBV4-3,TRBJ2-1,.,CASSQDDKPERFF,TGCGCCAGCAGCCAAGACGACAAGCCCGAAAGGTTCTTC
.,TRBV5-1,TRBJ2-4,.,CASSLTGILAKNIQYF,TGCGCCAGCAGCTTAACAGGGATACTCGCCAAAAACATTCAGTACTTC